Detailed here is one T cell receptor (beta chain). The sample comes from a study of blood T cell repertoires in COVID-19. Background on the study: COVID-19 samples, acute and convalescent, were from the United States, Italy and Spain. T cells, B-cell-depleted T cells, or PBMCs provided the cDNA or gDNA that served as material.

With V trimmed by 6 bases and J by 1 base, 6 bases remained unmatched. CDR3 length: 15 amino acids. Germline CDR1 is MNHNY and CDR2 is SVGAGI (reference sequence). Authors' processing steps: For nucleated cells, counts were estimated from reference gene primer amplification. Here immunoSEQ multiplex PCR was the method, and the copy in TCRdb shows in-frame clones only, minus some. That table is the source of V, J and clone size, and D and trimming were worked out from the DNA. This sample has 150,000 to 200,000 clones, with around 82% found just once. The chain joins TRBV6-6 to TRBJ1-2; 9 bases fit TRBD1. Sequencing was carried out using PBMCs or T cells enriched from blood (not recorded which). This sequence originates from a woman aged 45-65 years with acute COVID-19. CDR3 sequence reads: CASRDRGPFNYGYTF. The DNA for the CDR3 is TGTGCCAGCAGGGACAGGGGCCCCTTTAACTATGGCTACACCTTC.